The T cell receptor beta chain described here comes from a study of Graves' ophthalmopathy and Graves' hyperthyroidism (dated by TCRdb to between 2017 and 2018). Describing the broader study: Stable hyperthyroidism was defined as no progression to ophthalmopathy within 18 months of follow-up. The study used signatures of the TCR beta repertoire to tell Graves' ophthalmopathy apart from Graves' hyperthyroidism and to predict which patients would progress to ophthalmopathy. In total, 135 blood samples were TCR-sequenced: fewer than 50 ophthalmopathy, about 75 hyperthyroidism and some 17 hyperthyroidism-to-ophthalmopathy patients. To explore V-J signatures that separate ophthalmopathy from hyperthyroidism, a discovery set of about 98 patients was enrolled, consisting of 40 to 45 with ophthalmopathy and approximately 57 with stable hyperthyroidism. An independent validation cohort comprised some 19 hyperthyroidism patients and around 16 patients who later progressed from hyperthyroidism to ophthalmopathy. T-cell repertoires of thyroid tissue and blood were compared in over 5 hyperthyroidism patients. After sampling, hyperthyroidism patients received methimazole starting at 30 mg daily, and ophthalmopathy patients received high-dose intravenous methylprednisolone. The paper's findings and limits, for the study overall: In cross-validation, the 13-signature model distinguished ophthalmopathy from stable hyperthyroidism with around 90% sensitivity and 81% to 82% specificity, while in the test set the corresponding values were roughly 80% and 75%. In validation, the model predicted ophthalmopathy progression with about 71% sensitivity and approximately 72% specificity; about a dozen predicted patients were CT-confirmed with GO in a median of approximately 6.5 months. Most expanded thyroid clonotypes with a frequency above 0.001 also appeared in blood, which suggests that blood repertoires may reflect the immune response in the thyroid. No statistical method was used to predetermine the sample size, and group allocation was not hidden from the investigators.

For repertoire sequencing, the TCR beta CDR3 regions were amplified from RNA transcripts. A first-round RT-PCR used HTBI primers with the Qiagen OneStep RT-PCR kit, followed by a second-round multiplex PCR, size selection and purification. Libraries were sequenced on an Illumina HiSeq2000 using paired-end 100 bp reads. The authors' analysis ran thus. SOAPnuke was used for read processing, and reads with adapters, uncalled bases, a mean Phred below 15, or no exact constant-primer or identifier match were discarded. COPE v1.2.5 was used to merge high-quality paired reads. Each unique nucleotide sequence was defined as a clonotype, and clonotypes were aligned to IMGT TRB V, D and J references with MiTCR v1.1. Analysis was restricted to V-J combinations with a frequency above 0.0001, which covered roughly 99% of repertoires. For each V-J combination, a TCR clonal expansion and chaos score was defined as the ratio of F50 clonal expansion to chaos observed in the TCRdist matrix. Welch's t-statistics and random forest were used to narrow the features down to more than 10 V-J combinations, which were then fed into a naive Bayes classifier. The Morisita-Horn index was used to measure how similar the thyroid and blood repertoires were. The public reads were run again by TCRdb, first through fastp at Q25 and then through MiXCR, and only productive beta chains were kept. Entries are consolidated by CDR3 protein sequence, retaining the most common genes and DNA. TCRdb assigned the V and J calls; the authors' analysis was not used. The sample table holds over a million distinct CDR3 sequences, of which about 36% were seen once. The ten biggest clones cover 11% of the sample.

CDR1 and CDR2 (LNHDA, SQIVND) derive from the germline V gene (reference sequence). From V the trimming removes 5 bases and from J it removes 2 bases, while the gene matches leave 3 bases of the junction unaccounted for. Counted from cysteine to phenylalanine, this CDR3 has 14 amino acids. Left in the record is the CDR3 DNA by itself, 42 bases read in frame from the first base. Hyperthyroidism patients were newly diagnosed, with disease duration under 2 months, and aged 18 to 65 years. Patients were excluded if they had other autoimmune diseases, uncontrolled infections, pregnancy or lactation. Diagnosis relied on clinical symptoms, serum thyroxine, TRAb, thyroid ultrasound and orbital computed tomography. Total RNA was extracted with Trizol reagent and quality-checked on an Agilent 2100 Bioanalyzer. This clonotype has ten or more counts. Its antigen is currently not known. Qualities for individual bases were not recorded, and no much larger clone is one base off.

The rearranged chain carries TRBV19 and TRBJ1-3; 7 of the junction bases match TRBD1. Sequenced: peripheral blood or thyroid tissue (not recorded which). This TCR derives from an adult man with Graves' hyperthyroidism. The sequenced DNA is TGTGCCAGTAGTGCGGGACAGCCTGGAAACACCATATATTTT. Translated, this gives CASSAGQPGNTIYF.